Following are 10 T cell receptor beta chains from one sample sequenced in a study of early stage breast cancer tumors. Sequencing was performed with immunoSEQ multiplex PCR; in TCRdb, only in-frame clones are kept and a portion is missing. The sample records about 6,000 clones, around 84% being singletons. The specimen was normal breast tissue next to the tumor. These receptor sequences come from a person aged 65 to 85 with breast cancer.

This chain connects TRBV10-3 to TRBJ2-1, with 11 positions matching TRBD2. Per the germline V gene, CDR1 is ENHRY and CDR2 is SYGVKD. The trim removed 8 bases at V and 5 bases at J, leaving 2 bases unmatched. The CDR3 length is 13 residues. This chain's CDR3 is CAIEGLADNEQFF. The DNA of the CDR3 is TGTGCCATCGAGGGACTAGCGGACAATGAGCAGTTCTTC.

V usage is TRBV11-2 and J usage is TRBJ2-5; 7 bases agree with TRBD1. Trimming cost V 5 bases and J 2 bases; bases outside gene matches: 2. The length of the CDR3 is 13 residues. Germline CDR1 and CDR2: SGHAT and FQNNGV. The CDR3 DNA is TGTGCCAGCAGCAGGACAGGTCAAGAGACCCAGTACTTC. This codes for CASSRTGQETQYF.

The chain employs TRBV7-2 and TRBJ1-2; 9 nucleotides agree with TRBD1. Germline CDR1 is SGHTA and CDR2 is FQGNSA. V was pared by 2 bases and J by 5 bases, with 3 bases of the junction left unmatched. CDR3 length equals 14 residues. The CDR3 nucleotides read TGTGCCAGCAGCTTAACAGGGGGCGGATATGGCTACACCTTC. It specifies CASSLTGGGYGYTF.

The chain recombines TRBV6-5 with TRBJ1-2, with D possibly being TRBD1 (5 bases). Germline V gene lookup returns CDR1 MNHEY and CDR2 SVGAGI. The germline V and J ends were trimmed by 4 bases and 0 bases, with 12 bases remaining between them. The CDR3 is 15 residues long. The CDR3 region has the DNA TGTGCCAGCAGTTTACGACAGAACACTAACTATGGCTACACCTTC. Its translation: CASSLRQNTNYGYTF.

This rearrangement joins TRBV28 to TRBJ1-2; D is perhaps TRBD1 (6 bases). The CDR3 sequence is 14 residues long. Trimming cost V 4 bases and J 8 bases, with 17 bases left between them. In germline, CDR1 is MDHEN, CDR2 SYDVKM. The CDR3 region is CASSSHPDSTGYTF. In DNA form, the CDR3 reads TGTGCCAGCAGTTCACATCCGGACAGCACGGGCTACACCTTC.

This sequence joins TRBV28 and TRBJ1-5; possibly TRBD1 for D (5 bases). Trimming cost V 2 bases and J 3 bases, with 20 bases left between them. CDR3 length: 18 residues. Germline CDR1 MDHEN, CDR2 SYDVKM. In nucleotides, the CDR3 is TGTGCCAGCAGTTTAAACCCCTGGGGGGGGGAGGACAATCAGCCCCAGCATTTT. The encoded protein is CASSLNPWGGEDNQPQHF.

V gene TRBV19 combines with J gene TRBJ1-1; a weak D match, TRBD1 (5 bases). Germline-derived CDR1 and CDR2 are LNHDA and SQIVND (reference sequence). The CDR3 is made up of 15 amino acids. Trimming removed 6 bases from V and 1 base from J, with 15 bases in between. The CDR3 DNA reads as TGTGCCAGTAGGCCTCTTGTGGGGGGGAACACTGAAGCTTTCTTT. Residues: CASRPLVGGNTEAFF.

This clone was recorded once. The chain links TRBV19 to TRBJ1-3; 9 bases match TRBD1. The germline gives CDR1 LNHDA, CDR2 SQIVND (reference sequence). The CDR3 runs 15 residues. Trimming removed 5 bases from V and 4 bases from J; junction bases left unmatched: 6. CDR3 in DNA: TGTGCCAGTAGTTCATACAGGGGGCTCGGAAACACCATATATTTT. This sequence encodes CASSSYRGLGNTIYF.

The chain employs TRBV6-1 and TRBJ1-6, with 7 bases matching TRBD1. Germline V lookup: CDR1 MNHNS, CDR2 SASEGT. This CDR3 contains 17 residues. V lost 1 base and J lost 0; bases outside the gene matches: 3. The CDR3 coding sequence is TGTGCCAGCAGTGAAGGACAGGGAAGCTCCTATAATTCACCCCTCCACTTT. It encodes CASSEGQGSSYNSPLHF.

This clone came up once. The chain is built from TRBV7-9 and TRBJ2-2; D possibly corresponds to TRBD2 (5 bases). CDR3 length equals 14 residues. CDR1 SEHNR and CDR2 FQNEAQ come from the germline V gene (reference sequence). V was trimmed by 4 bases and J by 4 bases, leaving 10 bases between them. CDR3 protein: CASSSREITGELFF. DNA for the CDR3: TGTGCCAGCAGCTCCCGGGAAATCACCGGGGAGCTGTTTTTT.